The source of this T cell receptor (beta chain) is a study of Ad26.COV2.S vaccination and SARS-CoV-2 variants. Method: immunoSEQ multiplex PCR; TCRdb's copy keeps in-frame clones and lacks some. The data contain some 370,000 clones, about 83% of them seen just once; the ten biggest clones take up roughly 7.4%. From germline, CDR1 is SGHRS and CDR2 YFSETQ. V lost 0 bases and J 8 bases, leaving 12 bases between the germline ends. CDR3 length: 14 amino acids. Treatment noted: roughly 18 received Ad26.COV2.S at low or high dose, single or two shots; about 5 received placebo; per-sample allocation not given. Sampling was done on day 63 after the first vaccine or placebo injection.

The source is a person aged 18-60 years who received the Ad26.COV2.S COVID-19 vaccine or a placebo. Sequencing was performed on peripheral blood, taken in a trial of Ad26.COV2.S vaccine versus placebo. The J gene is TRBJ1-5, the V gene TRBV5-1; D call uncertain. This chain's CDR3 is CASSLAGRAEPQHF. The CDR3 DNA follows: TGCGCCAGCAGCTTGGCCGGCCGGGCCGAGCCCCAGCATTTT.